A single sample gave rise to the 32 T cell receptor beta chains below, sequenced in a study of cytomegalovirus exposure and HLA in healthy donors. The primer mix had 60 Vbeta and 13 Jbeta primers. Some clones are missing from TCRdb's copy, which holds only in-frame ones; the method was immunoSEQ multiplex PCR. The sample contains 100,000 to 150,000 clones, 17% of which appear only once. Sequencing used PBMCs. Source of these receptors: a female donor in good health and CMV-seropositive.

This clone was picked up a small number of times. The chain recombines TRBV5-8 with TRBJ1-1, with a tentative D call TRBD1 (5 bases). The CDR3 consists of 14 residues. V dropped 1 base and J dropped 0 bases, with 7 bases sitting between them. The germline V gene encodes CDR1 SGHTS and CDR2 YDEGEE. This CDR3 is CASSLRGVNTEAFF. The CDR3 nucleotides are TGTGCCAGCAGCTTGAGGGGCGTGAACACTGAAGCTTTCTTT.

J is TRBJ2-5 and V is TRBV7-2, with D hard to call. V was clipped by 2 bases and J by 1 base, with 8 bases between them. Germline CDR1 reads SGHTA; CDR2 reads FQGNSA. CDR3 length: 14 amino acids. The CDR3 region has the DNA TGTGCCAGCAGCTTACGTCGCAGCCAAGAGACCCAGTACTTC. Translated, it gives CASSLRRSQETQYF. The whole variable domain, filled in from reference TRBV7-2 and TRBJ2-5, reads GAGVSQSPSNKVTEKGKDVELRCDPISGHTALYWYRQSLGQGLEFLIYFQGNSAPDKSGLPSDRFSAERTGGSVSTLTIQRTQQEDSAVYLCASSLRRSQETQYFGPGTRLLVL.

This clone was detected a few times. This sequence joins TRBV4-1 and TRBJ1-6; tentative D call: TRBD1 (6 bases). The CDR3 length is 15 residues. Trimming removed 4 bases at V and 7 bases at J, with 14 bases between. The V gene's germline CDR1 is MGHRA and CDR2 YSYEKL. DNA for the CDR3: TGCGCCAGCAGCCCCCCCTTGGGGGCAAATTCACCCCTCCACTTT. Residues: CASSPPLGANSPLHF.

This clone was observed a few times. This rearrangement joins TRBV4-1 to TRBJ2-5; no firm D call. Germline V CDR1 and CDR2: MGHRA, YSYEKL. The CDR3 length is 15 residues. Trimming pared 0 bases from V and 5 bases from J, leaving 13 bases between. The CDR3 region has the DNA TGCGCCAGCAGCCAAGATAGCATCGGTCGGGAGACCCAGTACTTC. Translation gives CASSQDSIGRETQYF.

The rearrangement links TRBV5-1 to TRBJ1-2, with D perhaps matching TRBD1 (5 bases). V lost 2 bases and J lost 8, with 16 bases in between. The CDR3 totals 14 residues. Germline-derived CDR1 and CDR2 are SGHRS and YFSETQ. CDR3 sequence (DNA): TGCGCCAGCAGCTTAGAAGGGGTGTCGGAGGGCTACACCTTC. As protein: CASSLEGVSEGYTF.

This clone has a handful of counts. The chain is built from TRBV7-9 and TRBJ2-1, with TRBD2 matching 12 bases. The CDR3 runs to 17 residues. Germline V gives CDR1 SEHNR, CDR2 FQNEAQ (reference sequence). Trimming cost V 2 bases and J 2 bases; bases outside gene matches: 4. CDR3 sequence (DNA): TGTGCCAGCAGCTTATACAGGACTAGCGGGACCTACAATGAGCAGTTCTTC. Residues: CASSLYRTSGTYNEQFF. Using reference TRBV7-9 and TRBJ2-1 for the parts outside the CDR3, the full variable domain is DTGVSQNPRHKITKRGQNVTFRCDPISEHNRLYWYRQTLGQGPEFLTYFQNEAQLEKSRLLSDRFSAERPKGSFSTLEIQRTEQGDSAMYLCASSLYRTSGTYNEQFFGPGTRLTVL.

The chain is built from TRBV2 and TRBJ2-2; the D gene is possibly TRBD1 (6 bases). The CDR3 covers 16 residues. V was clipped by 6 bases and J by 2 bases, with 16 bases between them. Germline V lookup: CDR1 SNHLY, CDR2 FYNNEI. Here the CDR3 DNA reads TGTGCCAGCAGAGCCGGACAGAACCTAAACACCGGGGAGCTGTTTTTT. Translation gives CASRAGQNLNTGELFF. Full variable domain (rest looked up from reference TRBV2 and TRBJ2-2): EPEVTQTPSHQVTQMGQEVILRCVPISNHLYFYWYRQILGQKVEFLVSFYNNEISEKSEIFDDQFSVERPDGSNFTLKIRSTKLEDSAMYFCASRAGQNLNTGELFFGEGSRLTVL.

V is TRBV5-1 and J is TRBJ2-7; maybe TRBD2 (6 bases). The V end was cut by 1 base, the J end by 12 bases, with 20 bases between. The CDR3 sequence is 14 residues long. The germline gives CDR1 SGHRS, CDR2 YFSETQ. CDR3 coding DNA: TGCGCCAGCAGCTTGTTTACGGGAGTGGAAGGGCCGTACTTC. Translating gives CASSLFTGVEGPYF.

CDR3 loop: CSVEQSYNEQFF. The CDR3 DNA reads TGCAGCGTTGAGCAGTCCTACAATGAGCAGTTCTTC. The rearrangement uses TRBV29-1 and TRBJ2-1; D is uncertain. The germline CDR1 and CDR2 sequences are SQVTM and ANQGSEA. The CDR3 runs to 12 residues. Between the trimmed V and J ends, which lost 3 bases and 1 base, there was a span of 4 bases.

The genes are TRBV28 and TRBJ1-6, with D perhaps TRBD1 (5 bases). The germline V gene has CDR1 MDHEN and CDR2 SYDVKM. This CDR3 spans 17 amino acids. The V gene lost 6 bases and the J gene lost 0 bases, with 15 bases spanning the gap. In nucleotides, the CDR3 is TGTGCCAGCAGCTACCTCGGGGGAGACTCCTATAATTCACCCCTCCACTTT. As protein: CASSYLGGDSYNSPLHF.

The J gene is TRBJ2-3, the V gene TRBV5-3, with TRBD1 identical over 7 bases. TRBV5-3 counts as an open reading frame of uncertain function. The CDR3 extends over 16 amino acids. V shed 4 bases, J shed 2 bases, and the junction held 10 bases outside the gene matches. The CDR3 sequence is CARSPTRDSSTDTQYF. The CDR3 DNA sequence: TGTGCCAGAAGCCCCACCCGGGACAGTTCCACAGATACGCAGTATTTT.

This clone was detected a few times. The genes are TRBV30 and TRBJ1-6, with D unresolved. This CDR3 contains 15 residues. Germline assignment: CDR1 GTSNPN and CDR2 SVGIG (reference sequence). V was trimmed by 0 bases and J by 0 bases, leaving 6 bases between them. As DNA, the CDR3 is TGTGCCTGGAGTGTAGAGGACTCCTATAATTCACCCCTCCACTTT. Protein: CAWSVEDSYNSPLHF.

The J gene is TRBJ2-1, the V gene TRBV5-1; 9 nucleotides align to TRBD2. J lost 2 bases, V lost 0 bases, and 3 bases had no gene match. From germline, CDR1 is SGHRS and CDR2 YFSETQ. This CDR3 region has 16 residues. CDR3: CASSLGSGGTYNEQFF. The CDR3 region has the DNA TGCGCCAGCAGCTTGGGGAGCGGGGGGACCTACAATGAGCAGTTCTTC.

This clone was seen a handful of times. The V and J genes are TRBV5-1 and TRBJ2-2; 7 bases line up with TRBD2. The CDR3 is made up of 15 amino acids. With V trimmed by 0 bases and J by 2 bases, 1 base remained unmatched. Germline CDR1 reads SGHRS; CDR2 reads YFSETQ. CDR3 nucleotide sequence: TGCGCCAGCAGCTTGGGGGACTATAACACCGGGGAGCTGTTTTTT. This codes for CASSLGDYNTGELFF.

The chain uses TRBV7-9 and TRBJ2-7, with TRBD2 matching 13 bases. With 5 bases clipped from V and 7 bases from J, the junction kept 11 bases outside the gene matches. The germline V gene has CDR1 SEHNR and CDR2 FQNEAQ (reference sequence). The CDR3 extends over 16 amino acids. The CDR3 DNA follows: TGTGCCAGCAGCCCCCGGTGGACTAGCGGGAGCGGGGAGCAGTACTTC. Amino acids: CASSPRWTSGSGEQYF.

J is TRBJ2-7 and V is TRBV6-5, with D tentatively TRBD1 (6 bases). V was trimmed by 4 bases and J by 3 bases, leaving 13 bases between them. Germline-derived CDR1 and CDR2 are MNHEY and SVGAGI. The length of the CDR3 is 14 residues. CDR3 residues: CASSLDRSGYEQYF. CDR3 sequence (DNA): TGTGCCAGCAGTTTAGACAGGTCGGGCTACGAGCAGTACTTC.

The V and J genes are TRBV19 and TRBJ2-7; 7 bases match TRBD1. Trimming at V came to 5 bases and at J to 5 bases, leaving 0 bases not matched to a gene. The CDR3 consists of 11 residues. Germline lookup yields CDR1 LNHDA and CDR2 SQIVND (reference sequence). CDR3 in amino acids: CASSQGDEQYF. As DNA, the CDR3 is TGTGCCAGTAGTCAGGGGGACGAGCAGTACTTC.

Concerning this clone: The same CDR3 can be traced to other DNA sequences in this sample. The V gene is TRBV2, the J gene TRBJ1-1; no clear D gene. CDR1 is SNHLY, CDR2 FYNNEI, per germline. This CDR3 is 15 amino acids long. The V gene lost 5 bases and the J gene lost 0 bases, with 13 bases spanning the gap. CDR3 in DNA: TGTGCCAGCAGTTTACGGAGAAGCATGAACACTGAAGCTTTCTTT. The encoded protein is CASSLRRSMNTEAFF. Looking up the rest from reference TRBV2 and TRBJ1-1 gives the full variable domain: EPEVTQTPSHQVTQMGQEVILRCVPISNHLYFYWYRQILGQKVEFLVSFYNNEISEKSEIFDDQFSVERPDGSNFTLKIRSTKLEDSAMYFCASSLRRSMNTEAFFGQGTRLTVV.

This clone was found a few times. V usage is TRBV5-1 and J usage is TRBJ2-5, with 9 bases aligning to TRBD2. With V trimmed by 2 bases and J by 1 base, 3 bases remained unmatched. The germline gives CDR1 SGHRS, CDR2 YFSETQ. This CDR3 comprises 15 residues. DNA of the CDR3: TGCGCCAGCAGCTTATTTAGCGGGGGCCAAGAGACCCAGTACTTC. This translates into CASSLFSGGQETQYF.

This clone has a handful of counts. The rearrangement uses TRBV7-2 and TRBJ1-1; the D is unclear. Germline V CDR1 and CDR2: SGHTA, FQGNSA. Trimming took 5 bases from V and 2 from J, leaving 9 bases between them. There are 13 residues in the CDR3. The DNA of the CDR3 is TGTGCCAGCAGCCTATTTTCCAACACTGAAGCTTTCTTT. Translated: CASSLFSNTEAFF.

This clone has only a few counts. This rearrangement joins TRBV7-2 to TRBJ2-7, with 8 bases that match TRBD2. V lost 5 bases, J lost 4 bases, and 10 bases stayed unmatched. Germline V gene lookup returns CDR1 SGHTA and CDR2 FQGNSA. The CDR3 totals 15 residues. In DNA form, the CDR3 reads TGTGCCAGCAGCGGAAGTGTGCGGGGGGTGTACGAGCAGTACTTC. This encodes CASSGSVRGVYEQYF.

This clone came up a few times. The J gene is TRBJ2-1, the V gene TRBV5-1; 9 bases agree with TRBD2. Unmatched junction bases numbered 3, after V lost 3 bases and J lost 5 bases. The germline V gene encodes CDR1 SGHRS and CDR2 YFSETQ. The CDR3 sequence is 14 residues long. The CDR3 loop reads CASSSSGANNEQFF. CDR3 in DNA: TGCGCCAGCAGCTCTAGCGGGGCTAACAATGAGCAGTTCTTC. The full variable domain, its missing parts supplied by reference TRBV5-1 and TRBJ2-1, is KAGVTQTPRYLIKTRGQQVTLSCSPISGHRSVSWYQQTPGQGLQFLFEYFSETQRNKGNFPGRFSGRQFSNSRSEMNVSTLELGDSALYLCASSSSGANNEQFFGPGTRLTVL.

The sample holds a few counts of this clone. The genes are TRBV7-9 and TRBJ2-7; 9 bases line up with TRBD2. The V and J ends lost 3 bases and 5 bases, in that order; junction bases with no gene match: 8. Germline V CDR1 and CDR2: SEHNR, FQNEAQ (reference sequence). The CDR3 sequence is 15 residues long. In nucleotides, the CDR3 is TGTGCCAGCAGCTTTCTAGCGGGGTCGTTGGACGAGCAGTACTTC. Encoded protein: CASSFLAGSLDEQYF. Drawing the rest from reference TRBV7-9 and TRBJ2-7, the complete variable domain is DTGVSQNPRHKITKRGQNVTFRCDPISEHNRLYWYRQTLGQGPEFLTYFQNEAQLEKSRLLSDRFSAERPKGSFSTLEIQRTEQGDSAMYLCASSFLAGSLDEQYFGPGTRLTVT.

The chain couples TRBV4-3 to TRBJ2-1; D may be TRBD2 (6 bases). The length of the CDR3 is 20 residues. Per germline, CDR1 LGHNA and CDR2 YSLEER. Trimming stripped 0 bases from V and 0 bases from J, with 21 bases between. The CDR3: CASSQDGRFVEGSSYNEQFF. CDR3 nucleotides: TGCGCCAGCAGCCAAGATGGGCGGTTCGTGGAGGGGAGCTCCTACAATGAGCAGTTCTTC.

The chain joins TRBV5-1 to TRBJ2-1; 7 nucleotides align to TRBD1. Germline-derived CDR1 and CDR2 are SGHRS and YFSETQ. V gave up 4 bases and J gave up 10 bases; unmatched junction bases: 11. The CDR3 consists of 14 residues. CDR3 DNA sequence: TGCGCCAGCAGCATTGGAATCGAGGGACAGGAGCAGTTCTTC. It encodes CASSIGIEGQEQFF. Supplemented by reference TRBV5-1 and TRBJ2-1, the full variable domain reads KAGVTQTPRYLIKTRGQQVTLSCSPISGHRSVSWYQQTPGQGLQFLFEYFSETQRNKGNFPGRFSGRQFSNSRSEMNVSTLELGDSALYLCASSIGIEGQEQFFGPGTRLTVL.

This clone was seen more than once but under ten times. DNA of the CDR3: TGTGCCAGCAGCGTTAAGGACAGTATAATCTACGAGCAGTACTTC. Residues: CASSVKDSIIYEQYF. The chain links TRBV9 to TRBJ2-7; weak D call: TRBD1 (6 bases). V gave up 2 bases and J gave up 3 bases, with 15 bases separating them. The CDR3 contains 15 residues. Germline CDR1 is SGDLS and CDR2 is YYNGEE. Using reference TRBV9 and TRBJ2-7 for the parts outside the CDR3, the full variable domain is DSGVTQTPKHLITATGQRVTLRCSPRSGDLSVYWYQQSLDQGLQFLIQYYNGEERAKGNILERFSAQQFPDLHSELNLSSLELGDSALYFCASSVKDSIIYEQYFGPGTRLTVT.

The chain links TRBV2 to TRBJ2-5; 9 nucleotides line up with TRBD2. The CDR3 loop spans 16 amino acids. Germline CDR1 and CDR2: SNHLY and FYNNEI. J was trimmed by 5 bases and V by 1 base; bases with no gene match: 8. In DNA form, the CDR3 reads TGTGCCAGCAGTGAAGATAGCGGGGGAGGTCTGGAGACCCAGTACTTC. Protein: CASSEDSGGGLETQYF.

This clone was counted a few times. The V gene is TRBV5-1, the J gene TRBJ1-4; D might be TRBD1 (6 bases). The V and J ends lost 3 bases and 10 bases respectively, with 16 bases between them. Germline CDR1 reads SGHRS; CDR2 reads YFSETQ. CDR3 length: 14 residues. The CDR3 DNA reads TGCGCCAGCAGCTACCGGCAGGGGTCCTTAAAACTGTTTTTT. Its protein product is CASSYRQGSLKLFF.

This clone was seen only a few times. The chain employs TRBV5-1 and TRBJ2-5, with TRBD1 matching over 9 bases. The tail of the sequence fits TRBJ2-7 better, so the J call may be wrong. Germline assignment: CDR1 SGHRS and CDR2 YFSETQ. The CDR3 length is 16 residues. The CDR3 region has the DNA TGCGCCAGCAGCTTAGGCTTGACAGGGGGGGAATACGAGCAGTACTTC. Translated, it gives CASSLGLTGGEYEQYF.

This clone was counted between two and nine times. The chain carries TRBV9 and TRBJ2-3; 16 bases map to TRBD2. V gave up 3 bases and J gave up 1 base; unmatched junction bases: 2. Germline V CDR1 and CDR2: SGDLS, YYNGEE. This CDR3 spans 17 amino acids. Written as DNA, the CDR3 is TGTGCCAGCAGCGCGGGACTAGCGGGAGGGGGCACAGATACGCAGTATTTT. Encoded protein: CASSAGLAGGGTDTQYF.

This chain links TRBV29-1 with TRBJ2-5; TRBD1 might be the D (6 bases). CDR3 length: 15 residues. Germline assignment: CDR1 SQVTM and CDR2 ANQGSEA. V was clipped by 0 bases and J by 5 bases, with 16 bases between them. The CDR3: CSVEDLQGDFETQYF. Written as DNA, the CDR3 is TGCAGCGTTGAAGATCTACAGGGCGATTTTGAGACCCAGTACTTC.

This clone occurred a few times. The rearrangement links TRBV2 to TRBJ2-7, with D perhaps matching TRBD2 (5 bases). Trimming removed 6 bases at V and 2 bases at J, with 8 bases between. The CDR3 runs to 12 residues. Per germline, CDR1 SNHLY and CDR2 FYNNEI. The CDR3 DNA is TGTGCCAGCAGGTGGGAGACCTACGAGCAGTACTTC. It translates to CASRWETYEQYF.